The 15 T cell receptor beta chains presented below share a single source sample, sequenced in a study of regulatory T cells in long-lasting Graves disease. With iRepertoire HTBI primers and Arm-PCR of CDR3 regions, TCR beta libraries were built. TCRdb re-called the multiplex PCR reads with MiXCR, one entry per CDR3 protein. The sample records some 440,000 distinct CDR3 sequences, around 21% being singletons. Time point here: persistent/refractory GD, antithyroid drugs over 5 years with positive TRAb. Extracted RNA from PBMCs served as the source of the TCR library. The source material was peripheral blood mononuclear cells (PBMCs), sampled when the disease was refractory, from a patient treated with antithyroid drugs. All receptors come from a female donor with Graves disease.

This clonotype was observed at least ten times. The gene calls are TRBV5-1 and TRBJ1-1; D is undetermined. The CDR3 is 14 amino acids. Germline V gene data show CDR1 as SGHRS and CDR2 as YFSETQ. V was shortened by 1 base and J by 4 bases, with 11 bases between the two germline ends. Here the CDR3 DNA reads TGCGCCAGCAGCTTGCTGGGAGTACGCACTGAAGCTTTCTTT. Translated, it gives CASSLLGVRTEAFF.

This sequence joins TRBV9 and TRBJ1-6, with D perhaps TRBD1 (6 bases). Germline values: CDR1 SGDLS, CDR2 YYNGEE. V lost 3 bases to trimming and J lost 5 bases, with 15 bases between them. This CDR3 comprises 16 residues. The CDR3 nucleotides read TGTGCCAGCAGCGATGCGGGGGGCGAGGATAATTCACCCCTCCACTTT. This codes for CASSDAGGEDNSPLHF. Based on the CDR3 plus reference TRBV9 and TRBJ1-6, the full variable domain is DSGVTQTPKHLITATGQRVTLRCSPRSGDLSVYWYQQSLDQGLQFLIQYYNGEERAKGNILERFSAQQFPDLHSELNLSSLELGDSALYFCASSDAGGEDNSPLHFGNGTRLTVT.

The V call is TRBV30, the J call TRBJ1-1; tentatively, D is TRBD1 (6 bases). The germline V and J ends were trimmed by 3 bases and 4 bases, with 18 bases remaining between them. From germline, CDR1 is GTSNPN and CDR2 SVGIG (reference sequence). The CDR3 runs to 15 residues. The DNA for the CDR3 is TGTGCCTGGAGCCTTCTCGGGGGCGAGAGCACTGAAGCTTTCTTT. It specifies CAWSLLGGESTEAFF.

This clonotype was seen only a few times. CDR3 sequence reads: CAISPGSGPAAGYTF. In nucleotides, the CDR3 is TGTGCCATCAGCCCAGGGTCCGGCCCCGCCGCGGGCTACACCTTC. This chain connects TRBV10-3 to TRBJ1-2, with a weak D call TRBD1 (5 bases). Trimming took 6 bases from V and 8 from J, leaving 22 bases between them. This CDR3 is 15 amino acids long. The germline CDR1 and CDR2 sequences are ENHRY and SYGVKD.

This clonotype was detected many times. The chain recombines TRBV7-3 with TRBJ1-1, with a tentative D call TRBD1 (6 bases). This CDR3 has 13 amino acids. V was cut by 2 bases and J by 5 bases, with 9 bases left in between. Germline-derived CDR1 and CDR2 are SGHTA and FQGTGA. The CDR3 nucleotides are TGTGCCAGCAGCTTAGGGGGGGCGACTGAAGCTTTCTTT. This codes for CASSLGGATEAFF.

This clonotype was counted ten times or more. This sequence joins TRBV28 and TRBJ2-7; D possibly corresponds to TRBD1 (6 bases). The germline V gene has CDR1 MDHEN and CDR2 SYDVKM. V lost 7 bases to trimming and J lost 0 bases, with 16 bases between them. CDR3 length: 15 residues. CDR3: CASIRSGVTSYEQYF. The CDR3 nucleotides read TGTGCCAGCATCAGGTCAGGGGTGACCTCCTACGAGCAGTACTTC.

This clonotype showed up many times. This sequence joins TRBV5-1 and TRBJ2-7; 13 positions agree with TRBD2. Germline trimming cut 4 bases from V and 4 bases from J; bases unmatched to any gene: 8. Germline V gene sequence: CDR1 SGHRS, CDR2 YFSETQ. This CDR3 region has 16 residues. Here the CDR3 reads CASSPGLAGATYEQYF. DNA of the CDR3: TGCGCCAGCAGCCCTGGACTAGCGGGAGCTACTTACGAGCAGTACTTC.

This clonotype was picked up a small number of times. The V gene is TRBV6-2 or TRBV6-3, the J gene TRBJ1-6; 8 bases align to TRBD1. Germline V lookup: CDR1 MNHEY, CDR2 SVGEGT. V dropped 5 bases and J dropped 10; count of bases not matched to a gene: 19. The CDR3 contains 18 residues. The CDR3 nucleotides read TGTGCCAGCAGTGAAGTTTCGATCCGTGACAGGGGAAGGTCACCCCTCCACTTT. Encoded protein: CASSEVSIRDRGRSPLHF.

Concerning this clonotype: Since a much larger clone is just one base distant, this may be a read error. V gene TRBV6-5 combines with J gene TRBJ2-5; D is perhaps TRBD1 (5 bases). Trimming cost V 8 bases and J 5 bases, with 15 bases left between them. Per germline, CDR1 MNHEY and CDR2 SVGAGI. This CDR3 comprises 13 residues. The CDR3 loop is CASGSGRVETQYF. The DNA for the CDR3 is TGTGCCAGCGGTTCCGGCAGGGTGGAGACCCAGTACTTC.

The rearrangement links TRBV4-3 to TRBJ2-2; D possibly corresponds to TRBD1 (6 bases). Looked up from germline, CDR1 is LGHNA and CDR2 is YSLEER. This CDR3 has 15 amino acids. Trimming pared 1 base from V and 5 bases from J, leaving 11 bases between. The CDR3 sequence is CASSQGPGQTGELFF. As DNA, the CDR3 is TGCGCCAGCAGCCAAGGCCCAGGACAGACCGGGGAGCTGTTTTTT.

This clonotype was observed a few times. CDR3 DNA: TGTGCCAGCGCGTGGCTCGGACAGGGGGCATACGAGCAGTACTTC. This gives the protein CASAWLGQGAYEQYF. The V gene is TRBV6-1, the J gene TRBJ2-7, with 11 positions matching TRBD1. Unmatched junction bases numbered 10, after V lost 8 bases and J lost 4 bases. The CDR3 is 15 residues long. CDR1 and CDR2 from the germline V gene are MNHNS and SASEGT.

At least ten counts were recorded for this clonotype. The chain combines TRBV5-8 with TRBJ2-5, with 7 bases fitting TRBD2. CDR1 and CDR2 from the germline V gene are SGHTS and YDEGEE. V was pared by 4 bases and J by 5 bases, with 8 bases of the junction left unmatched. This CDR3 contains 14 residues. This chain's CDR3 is CASSAGLGRETQYF. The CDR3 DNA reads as TGTGCCAGCAGCGCCGGACTAGGTCGGGAGACCCAGTACTTC.

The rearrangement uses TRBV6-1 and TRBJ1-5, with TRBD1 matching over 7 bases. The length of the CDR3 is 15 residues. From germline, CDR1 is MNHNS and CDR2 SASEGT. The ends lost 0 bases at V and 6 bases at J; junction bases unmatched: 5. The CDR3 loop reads CASSEAGQRGQPQHF. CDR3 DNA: TGTGCCAGCAGTGAAGCGGGACAGAGAGGTCAGCCCCAGCATTTT.

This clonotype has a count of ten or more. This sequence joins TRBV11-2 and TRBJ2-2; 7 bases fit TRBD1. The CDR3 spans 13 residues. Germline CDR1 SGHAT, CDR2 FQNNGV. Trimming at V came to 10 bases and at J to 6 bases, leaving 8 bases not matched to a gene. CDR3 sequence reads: CATPTGMSGELFF. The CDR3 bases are TGTGCCACCCCGACAGGGATGTCCGGGGAGCTGTTTTTT.

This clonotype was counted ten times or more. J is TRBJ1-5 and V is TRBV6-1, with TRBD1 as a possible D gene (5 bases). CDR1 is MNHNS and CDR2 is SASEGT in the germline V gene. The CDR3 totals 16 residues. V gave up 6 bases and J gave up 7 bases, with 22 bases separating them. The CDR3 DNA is TGTGCCAGCAGCTTCTACCTCAGGGTTTATCGGCAGCCCCAGCATTTT. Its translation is CASSFYLRVYRQPQHF.